A single count supports the clone carrying this TCR beta chain. The data originate from a study of T cells in tuberculosis. The overall study: A South African cohort included IGRA-negative adolescents, latently infected IGRA-positive adolescents and adults with active tuberculosis.

Losses at the gene ends were 8 bases for V and 8 bases for J; bases not matched to a gene: 9. The CDR3 has 13 residues. Looked up from germline, CDR1 is MNHEY and CDR2 is SVGAGI. Produced via immunoSEQ multiplex PCR; TCRdb's table is partial and in-frame only. This sample has tens of thousands of clones, with 80% to 95% found just once. Material: PBMCs. The origin of this receptor is a donor aged 5-35 years with latent tuberculosis or without tuberculosis infection. The chain employs TRBV6-5 and TRBJ1-1; 9 bases align to TRBD1. CDR3 coding DNA: TGTGCCAGCTCAGTTGGACAGGGGTCAGAAGCTTTCTTT. It yields the protein CASSVGQGSEAFF.